The TCR beta chain described here comes from a study of T cell responses to AZD1222 COVID-19 vaccine. As for this clone: Antigen specificity is unknown.

TCRdb keeps only in-frame clones here, not all; method: immunoSEQ multiplex PCR. Counted here are under 150,000 clones, around 90% occurring once; the ten biggest clones make up more than 5.5%. Germline values: CDR1 LNHDA, CDR2 SQIVND (reference sequence). The CDR3 is 15 residues long. V gave up 6 bases and J gave up 5 bases, with 17 bases separating them. Overall study findings and caveats: Repertoire sampling happened only post peak T cell response.

The source was peripheral blood, collected on day 0 of AZD1222 vaccination. This TCR derives from an adult in good health. The rearrangement links TRBV19 to TRBJ1-5; weak D call: TRBD1 (6 bases). DNA for the CDR3: TGTGCCAGTAGGTTCGGGACACTCTTGGATCAGCCCCAGCATTTT. As protein: CASRFGTLLDQPQHF.